This TCR beta chain was documented in a study of T cells in Graves' hyperthyroidism and ophthalmopathy. This clonotype was found a few times. Patients were excluded because of uncontrolled infection, other autoimmune disease, pregnancy or lactation. Each diagnosis was grounded in clinical symptoms, serum thyroxine and TRAb, thyroid ultrasound, and orbital computed tomography. Germline values: CDR1 LNHDA, CDR2 SQIVND (reference sequence). The CDR3 covers 15 residues. V lost 0 bases and J lost 3, with 11 bases in between. From RNA transcripts, TCR beta CDR3 regions were amplified. With the HTBI primer set, the TCR CDR3 went through a first round of RT-PCR. TCRdb processed the multiplex PCR reads anew with MiXCR; each CDR3 protein has one entry. This table holds 550,000 to 700,000 distinct CDR3 sequences, 14% to 15% found once.

The clonotype comes from a woman in her forties with Graves' ophthalmopathy. The sequencing sample was made of blood. The chain carries TRBV19 and TRBJ1-1; D may be TRBD1 (5 bases). CDR3 nucleotides: TGTGCCAGTAGTATAGACGGTTCGACAGACACTGAAGCTTTCTTT. The encoded protein is CASSIDGSTDTEAFF.